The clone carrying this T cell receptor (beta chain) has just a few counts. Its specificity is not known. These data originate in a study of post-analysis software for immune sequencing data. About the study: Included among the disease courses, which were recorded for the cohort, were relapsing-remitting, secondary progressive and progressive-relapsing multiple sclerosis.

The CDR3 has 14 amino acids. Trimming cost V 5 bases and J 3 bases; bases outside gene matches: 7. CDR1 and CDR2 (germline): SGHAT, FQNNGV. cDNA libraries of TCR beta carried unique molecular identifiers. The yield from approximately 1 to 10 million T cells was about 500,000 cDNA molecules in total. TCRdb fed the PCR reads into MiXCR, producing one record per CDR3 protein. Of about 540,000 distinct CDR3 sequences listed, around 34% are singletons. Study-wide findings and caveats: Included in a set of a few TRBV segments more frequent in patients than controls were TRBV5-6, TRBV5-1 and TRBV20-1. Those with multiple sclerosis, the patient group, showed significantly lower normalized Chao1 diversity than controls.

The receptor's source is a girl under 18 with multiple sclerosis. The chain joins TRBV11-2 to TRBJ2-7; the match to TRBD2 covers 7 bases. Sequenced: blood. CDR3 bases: TGTGCCAGCAGCCCCCCCGGACTAGGCTACGAGCAGTACTTC. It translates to CASSPPGLGYEQYF.